This T cell receptor (beta chain) was sequenced in a study of blood T cell repertoires in COVID-19. Turning to the study itself: T cells, B-cell-depleted T cells, or PBMCs provided the cDNA or gDNA that served as material.

Germline V gene sequence: CDR1 GTSNPN, CDR2 SVGIG (reference sequence). This CDR3 contains 15 residues. Trimming took 0 bases from V and 2 from J; bases not matched to a gene: 4. This clone appeared a single time. Clones were sequenced by immunoSEQ multiplex PCR, and TCRdb holds only the in-frame ones, with some missing. The sample holds roughly 120,000 clones, roughly 81% seen once. Material: peripheral blood. The TCR was taken from a man aged 35-49 years with acute or convalescent COVID-19. This chain joins TRBV30 and TRBJ2-3, with 8 bases fitting TRBD2. The CDR3 bases are TGTGCCTGGAGTGTTTCTGGACTAGCCACAGATACGCAGTATTTT. This sequence encodes CAWSVSGLATDTQYF.